What follows are 20 T cell receptor beta chains derived from one specimen sequenced in a study of T cell responses to AZD1222 COVID-19 vaccine. Libraries were prepared by immunoSEQ multiplex PCR; TCRdb keeps only in-frame clonotypes and omits some of them. The table has 130,000 or so clones, about nine tenths seen once; the top ten hold 6.3%. The material was peripheral blood, obtained on day 0 of AZD1222 vaccination. The receptors stem from an adult in good health.

V and J are TRBV11-2 and TRBJ2-7; 8 bases line up with TRBD2. Unmatched junction bases numbered 17, after V lost 4 bases and J lost 3 bases. The CDR3 contains 18 residues. Germline V gene data show CDR1 as SGHAT and CDR2 as FQNNGV. CDR3 sequence reads: CASSSRGAPPQSYYEQYF. The DNA of the CDR3 is TGTGCCAGCAGCTCGCGGGGGGCCCCCCCCCAGAGTTACTACGAGCAGTACTTC.

This chain connects TRBV4-3 to TRBJ1-6; D is ambiguous. CDR1 and CDR2 from the germline V gene are LGHNA and YSLEER. The V gene lost 4 bases and the J gene lost 13 bases, with 11 bases spanning the gap. The CDR3 extends over 12 amino acids. The CDR3 sequence: CASSPGVLPLHF. The DNA of the CDR3 is TGCGCCAGCAGCCCGGGCGTTTTGCCCCTCCACTTT.

This clone was seen repeatedly, ten times or more. This chain connects TRBV18 to TRBJ1-1, with 7 bases that match TRBD1. CDR3 length: 14 residues. With 3 bases clipped from V and 4 bases from J, the junction kept 5 bases outside the gene matches. The germline V gene has CDR1 KGHSH and CDR2 LQKENI. CDR3 loop: CASSPRGGTTEAFF. CDR3 in DNA: TGTGCCAGCTCACCCAGGGGGGGGACCACTGAAGCTTTCTTT.

This rearrangement joins TRBV7-9 to TRBJ1-2, with D maybe TRBD1 (5 bases). This CDR3 has 14 residues. V was pared by 6 bases and J by 2 bases, with 13 bases between. Per germline, CDR1 SEHNR and CDR2 FQNEAQ (reference sequence). The CDR3 loop reads CASSGGRGNYGYTF. CDR3 bases: TGTGCCAGCAGTGGGGGAAGGGGCAACTATGGCTACACCTTC.

CDR3 protein: CASSFNHNEQFF. The CDR3 nucleotides read TGTGCCAGCAGCTTCAACCACAATGAGCAGTTCTTC. V usage is TRBV6-6 and J usage is TRBJ2-1; unclear D gene. The V end was cut by 6 bases, the J end by 5 bases, with 8 bases between. The CDR3 runs to 12 residues. Germline CDR1 MNHNY, CDR2 SVGAGI (reference sequence).

This chain uses TRBV5-1 with TRBJ1-4; 7 bases match TRBD1. With 4 bases clipped from V and 5 bases from J, the junction kept 5 bases outside the gene matches. The V gene's germline CDR1 is SGHRS and CDR2 YFSETQ. The CDR3 is made up of 14 amino acids. The CDR3 loop reads CASSPGTVNEKLFF. DNA for the CDR3: TGCGCCAGCAGCCCCGGGACAGTCAATGAAAAACTGTTTTTT.

The genes are TRBV19 and TRBJ1-2; 10 nucleotides match TRBD1. Germline V gives CDR1 LNHDA, CDR2 SQIVND (reference sequence). The CDR3 runs 15 residues. V dropped 3 bases and J dropped 6; count of bases not matched to a gene: 7. CDR3 in DNA: TGTGCCAGTAGTATTGACAGGGGGCGCGGTAATGGCTACACCTTC. Protein: CASSIDRGRGNGYTF. The full variable domain, with the rest looked up from reference TRBV19 and TRBJ1-2, is DGGITQSPKYLFRKEGQNVTLSCEQNLNHDAMYWYRQDPGQGLRLIYYSQIVNDFQKGDIAEGYSVSREKKESFPLTVTSAQKNPTAFYLCASSIDRGRGNGYTFGSGTRLTVV.

The V gene is TRBV27, the J gene TRBJ2-7, with 12 bases lining up with TRBD1. Unmatched junction bases numbered 11, after V lost 9 bases and J lost 5 bases. In germline, CDR1 is MNHEY, CDR2 SMNVEV (reference sequence). The CDR3 covers 15 residues. This CDR3 is CASNTGTGGLDEQYF. CDR3 nucleotides: TGTGCCAGTAACACCGGGACAGGGGGCTTAGACGAGCAGTACTTC.

The CDR3 reads CASSLNLAGARQETQYF. CDR3 nucleotides: TGTGCCAGCAGTTTAAACTTAGCGGGGGCCCGGCAAGAGACCCAGTACTTC. The V gene is TRBV5-8, the J gene TRBJ2-5; 9 nucleotides align to TRBD2. V shed 5 bases and J 2 bases; nucleotides not matched to a gene: 13. The CDR3 is 17 residues long. CDR1 and CDR2 (germline): SGHTS, YDEGEE.

J is TRBJ1-5 and V is TRBV15; 8 positions agree with TRBD1. V lost 1 base to trimming and J lost 6 bases; unmatched junction nucleotides: 14. The CDR3 is 18 amino acids. CDR1 LNHNV and CDR2 YYDKDF come from the germline V gene (reference sequence). CDR3 bases: TGTGCCACCAGCAGAGTCCCCCCGGGACAGGTAGGAGCTCAGCCCCAGCATTTT. Its protein is CATSRVPPGQVGAQPQHF.

The chain combines TRBV2 with TRBJ1-4; the match to TRBD1 covers 10 bases. The germline CDR1 and CDR2 sequences are SNHLY and FYNNEI. The V gene end was trimmed by 6 bases and the J gene end by 7 bases; junction bases not matched to a gene: 2. The CDR3 spans 13 residues. DNA for the CDR3: TGTGCCAGCAGCGGGACAGGGGCTGAAAAACTGTTTTTT. Amino acid sequence: CASSGTGAEKLFF.

CDR3 sequence: CASGQGAFMSTGNTIYF. The DNA for the CDR3 is TGTGCCAGCGGACAGGGGGCGTTTATGTCGACTGGAAACACCATATATTTT. This sequence joins TRBV7-2 and TRBJ1-3, with 11 bases that match TRBD1. Germline V gives CDR1 SGHTA, CDR2 FQGNSA. The CDR3 runs 17 residues. The junction had 11 bases not matched to a gene; V was cut back by 8 bases and J by 2 bases.

This clone was observed a handful of times. J is TRBJ1-1 and V is TRBV6-2 or TRBV6-3; D is unclear. This CDR3 is built from 13 residues. Germline loops: CDR1 MNHEY, CDR2 SVGEGT. V was trimmed by 6 bases and J by 8 bases, leaving 16 bases between them. The CDR3 DNA sequence: TGTGCCAGCAGCGCAGTTGGGAAAGGCGAAGCTTTCTTT. Encoded protein: CASSAVGKGEAFF.

The CDR3, as DNA: TGTGCCAGCAGTCGGCCCTCCGGGACAGGGGACACTGAAGCTTTCTTT. Translating gives CASSRPSGTGDTEAFF. This sequence joins TRBV6-6 and TRBJ1-1; 10 bases agree with TRBD1. Per the germline V gene, CDR1 is MNHNY and CDR2 is SVGAGI (reference sequence). This CDR3 region has 16 residues. With 5 bases clipped from V and 3 bases from J, the junction kept 9 bases outside the gene matches.

The rearrangement links TRBV12-5 to TRBJ2-3; 8 bases match TRBD2. CDR3 length equals 15 residues. Germline loops: CDR1 LGHNT, CDR2 FRNRAP. The J segment lost 0 bases and the V segment lost 5 bases, leaving 4 bases of the junction unmatched. As DNA, the CDR3 is TGTGCTAGTGGTCGAGAGCGGGGGAGCACAGATACGCAGTATTTT. Encoded protein: CASGRERGSTDTQYF.

This chain connects TRBV6-6 to TRBJ1-2; D ambiguous. The germline gives CDR1 MNHNY, CDR2 SVGAGI (reference sequence). Trimming took off 6 bases at V and 5 bases at J, with 22 bases between the two ends. The CDR3 sequence is 16 residues long. CDR3 in DNA: TGTGCCAGCAGCCTATCGGTCGTAAGGTTTGATTATGGCTACACCTTC. It yields the protein CASSLSVVRFDYGYTF.

The chain recombines TRBV7-3 with TRBJ1-6; D is possibly TRBD1 (6 bases). Per the germline V gene, CDR1 is SGHTA and CDR2 is FQGTGA. Trimming left V 4 bases short and J 7 bases short, with 8 bases between. The length of the CDR3 is 13 residues. The CDR3 region is CASSSGQNSPLHF. The CDR3 DNA follows: TGTGCCAGCAGCTCCGGACAGAATTCACCCCTCCACTTT.

V is TRBV5-4 and J is TRBJ1-4; a weak D match, TRBD1 (5 bases). The CDR3 sequence is 15 residues long. Deletions cut 1 base from V and 5 bases from J, with 12 bases between. Germline lookup yields CDR1 SGHNT and CDR2 YYREEE (reference sequence). CDR3 loop: CASSLLPGGNEKLFF. CDR3 nucleotides: TGTGCCAGCAGCTTGCTACCCGGGGGGAATGAAAAACTGTTTTTT. Full variable domain (outside the CDR3, taken from reference TRBV5-4 and TRBJ1-4): ETGVTQSPTHLIKTRGQQVTLRCSSQSGHNTVSWYQQALGQGPQFIFQYYREEENGRGNFPPRFSGLQFPNYSSELNVNALELDDSALYLCASSLLPGGNEKLFFGSGTQLSVL.

J is TRBJ1-2 and V is TRBV9, with D uncertain. The CDR3 spans 14 residues. Germline lookup yields CDR1 SGDLS and CDR2 YYNGEE. V lost 4 bases and J lost 6, with 16 bases in between. The CDR3 DNA is TGTGCCAGCAGCCCCCCTTCGGGTCCCCATGGCTACACCTTC. Protein: CASSPPSGPHGYTF.

This chain joins TRBV18 and TRBJ1-1; tentatively, D is TRBD1 (5 bases). The CDR3 is 16 residues long. Trimming stripped 1 base from V and 1 base from J, with 13 bases between. CDR1 and CDR2 from the germline V gene are KGHSH and LQKENI. The CDR3 loop reads CASSPRLITGNTEAFF. CDR3 in DNA: TGTGCCAGCTCACCACGGTTGATAACAGGGAACACTGAAGCTTTCTTT.